This paragraph covers one TCR beta chain sequence. Germline V gene lookup returns CDR1 SNHLY and CDR2 FYNNEI. The CDR3 extends over 15 amino acids. J gave up 4 bases and V 5 bases, and 9 bases lay outside the gene matches. These data come from a study of blood T cell repertoires in COVID-19. Turning to the study itself: Italy, Spain and the United States were the sources of the convalescent and acute COVID-19 samples.

Sequencing used immunoSEQ multiplex PCR; TCRdb keeps in-frame clones, though not all of them. The sample has around 62,000 clones, approximately 94% seen once. Input material: peripheral blood. V usage is TRBV2 and J usage is TRBJ2-7; TRBD2 agrees at 9 bases. This TCR derives from a man aged 70-80 years with active COVID-19. CDR3 sequence reads: CASSSDSGGEYEQYV. Written as DNA, the CDR3 is TGTGCCAGCAGTTCCGATAGCGGGGGTGAATACGAGCAGTACGTC.